This T cell receptor beta chain is from a study of blood T cell repertoires in COVID-19. Background on the study: The study drew acute and convalescent COVID-19 samples from the United States, Italy and Spain. In each case, the material was cDNA or gDNA derived from T cells, B-cell-depleted T cells, or PBMCs.

Per the original methods: Amplification of reference gene primers provided the estimated nucleated cell counts. Assay: immunoSEQ multiplex PCR; the TCRdb copy retains only in-frame clones and omits some. The V and J calls and the clone size are those of that table, but D and trimming were determined from the DNA. The profile shows about 440,000 clones, roughly 85% of them singletons. Per germline, CDR1 WSHSY and CDR2 SAAADI. V lost 7 bases, J lost 6 bases, and 15 bases lay in between. The CDR3 has 13 amino acids. Participants spanned ages about 18 to 95 years and resided in about two dozen US areas. This receptor was obtained from a woman aged 18-29 years with acute COVID-19. J is TRBJ1-1 and V is TRBV10-2, with a weak D call TRBD1 (5 bases). Sequenced sample: PBMCs or T cells enriched from blood (not recorded which). CDR3 protein: CASTDRGTAEAFF. DNA of the CDR3: TGCGCCAGCACTGATCGGGGGACGGCTGAAGCTTTCTTT.